Each of the 21 T cell receptor beta chains below was sequenced from the same sample in a study of cytomegalovirus exposure and HLA in healthy donors. The method was immunoSEQ multiplex PCR; TCRdb's version includes in-frame clones alone and lacks a portion of them. The sample yields approximately 72,000 clones, 94% seen once. The source material was PBMCs. These receptors all come from a woman aged 18-29 years in good health and CMV-seronegative.

The chain uses TRBV10-3 and TRBJ2-3; maybe TRBD2 (5 bases). V lost 3 bases and J lost 1, with 11 bases in between. The CDR3 is 15 residues long. The V gene's germline CDR1 is ENHRY and CDR2 SYGVKD. In nucleotides, the CDR3 is TGTGCCATCAGTGATGCCAGCGGACGCACAGATACGCAGTATTTT. Translating gives CAISDASGRTDTQYF.

The V call is TRBV28, the J call TRBJ1-3; D is unclear. CDR3 length: 12 amino acids. Trimming removed 5 bases from V and 5 bases from J, with 7 bases in between. CDR1 is MDHEN and CDR2 is SYDVKM in the germline V gene. The CDR3 reads CASSPSRNTIYF. Here the CDR3 DNA reads TGTGCCAGCAGTCCGTCCCGAAACACCATATATTTT. The full variable domain, in which reference TRBV28 and TRBJ1-3 provide the parts outside the CDR3, is DVKVTQSSRYLVKRTGEKVFLECVQDMDHENMFWYRQDPGLGLRLIYFSYDVKMKEKGDIPEGYSVSREKKERFSLILESASTNQTSMYLCASSPSRNTIYFGEGSWLTVV.

The CDR3 loop reads CASSLQGVRQPQHF. The DNA of the CDR3 is TGTGCCAGCAGCTTACAAGGGGTGAGACAGCCCCAGCATTTT. The chain employs TRBV7-9 and TRBJ1-5; maybe TRBD1 (5 bases). Germline V gene data show CDR1 as SEHNR and CDR2 as FQNEAQ (reference sequence). Trimming pared 2 bases from V and 7 bases from J, leaving 12 bases between. This CDR3 region has 14 residues.

This clone is a singleton in its sample. V is TRBV2 and J is TRBJ2-7; 14 bases fit TRBD2. The CDR3 is 16 amino acids. The germline V gene encodes CDR1 SNHLY and CDR2 FYNNEI. V was clipped by 4 bases and J by 5 bases; unmatched bases: 7. The CDR3 bases are TGTGCCAGCAGTGGTGGACTAGCGGGGGGCCAGGACGAGCAGTACTTC. Translated: CASSGGLAGGQDEQYF. Variable domain in full (rest from reference TRBV2 and TRBJ2-7): EPEVTQTPSHQVTQMGQEVILRCVPISNHLYFYWYRQILGQKVEFLVSFYNNEISEKSEIFDDQFSVERPDGSNFTLKIRSTKLEDSAMYFCASSGGLAGGQDEQYFGPGTRLTVT.

V is TRBV11-3 and J is TRBJ2-2; TRBD1 agrees at 8 bases. The V gene's germline CDR1 is SGHNT and CDR2 YENEEA. The ends lost 5 bases at V and 2 bases at J; junction bases unmatched: 7. The CDR3 is made up of 16 amino acids. The DNA of the CDR3 is TGTGCCAGCAGCCAATGGACAGGGATTAACACCGGGGAGCTGTTTTTT. Protein product: CASSQWTGINTGELFF.

The chain combines TRBV11-2 with TRBJ1-1; 7 nucleotides align to TRBD1. The trim removed 1 base at V and 2 bases at J, leaving 10 bases unmatched. Per germline, CDR1 SGHAT and CDR2 FQNNGV. The CDR3 is 17 amino acids. CDR3 residues: CASSLGSLGQINTEAFF. CDR3 nucleotide sequence: TGTGCCAGCAGCTTAGGAAGTTTGGGACAGATAAACACTGAAGCTTTCTTT.

The chain carries TRBV7-3 and TRBJ2-1, with 12 nucleotides matching TRBD2. J was trimmed by 7 bases and V by 3 bases; bases with no gene match: 7. There are 16 residues in the CDR3. In germline, CDR1 is SGHTA, CDR2 FQGTGA. The CDR3 loop reads CASSFLGLAGQNEQFF. CDR3 bases: TGTGCCAGCAGCTTTCTGGGACTAGCGGGCCAGAATGAGCAGTTCTTC.

V gene TRBV5-4 combines with J gene TRBJ1-3, with D maybe TRBD1 (5 bases). Germline CDR1 is SGHNT and CDR2 is YYREEE (reference sequence). V dropped 0 bases and J dropped 0 bases, with 7 bases sitting between them. The length of the CDR3 is 15 residues. CDR3: CASSLDRSSGNTIYF. CDR3 nucleotide sequence: TGTGCCAGCAGCTTGGACAGGAGCTCTGGAAACACCATATATTTT.

The chain recombines TRBV7-3 with TRBJ1-6; no firm D call. CDR3 size: 15 residues. V was cut by 5 bases and J by 1 base, with 9 bases left in between. Germline lookup yields CDR1 SGHTA and CDR2 FQGTGA. CDR3 sequence reads: CASSPSGSYNSPLHF. In DNA form, the CDR3 reads TGTGCCAGCAGCCCCTCGGGGTCCTATAATTCACCCCTCCACTTT. The full variable domain, with the rest looked up from reference TRBV7-3 and TRBJ1-6, is GAGVSQTPSNKVTEKGKYVELRCDPISGHTALYWYRQSLGQGPEFLIYFQGTGAADDSGLPNDRFFAVRPEGSVSTLKIQRTERGDSAVYLCASSPSGSYNSPLHFGNGTRLTVT.

The rearrangement uses TRBV7-9 and TRBJ2-1; tentative D call: TRBD1 (5 bases). CDR3 length equals 16 residues. Trimming removed 3 bases at V and 0 bases at J, with 12 bases between. CDR1 and CDR2 from the germline V gene are SEHNR and FQNEAQ (reference sequence). The CDR3 protein is CASSFRGTSSYNEQFF. CDR3 coding DNA: TGTGCCAGCAGCTTTAGGGGCACCAGCTCCTACAATGAGCAGTTCTTC. Combining the CDR3 with reference TRBV7-9 and TRBJ2-1 gives the whole variable domain DTGVSQNPRHKITKRGQNVTFRCDPISEHNRLYWYRQTLGQGPEFLTYFQNEAQLEKSRLLSDRFSAERPKGSFSTLEIQRTEQGDSAMYLCASSFRGTSSYNEQFFGPGTRLTVL.

The gene calls are TRBV9 and TRBJ1-1; maybe TRBD1 (5 bases). CDR1 is SGDLS and CDR2 is YYNGEE in the germline V gene. The V end lost 0 bases, the J end lost 6 bases, and 12 bases lay between the germline ends. The CDR3 runs 14 residues. The CDR3 region has the DNA TGTGCCAGCAGCGTAGTTTGGACAAGCGCTGAAGCTTTCTTT. Protein: CASSVVWTSAEAFF.

The J gene is TRBJ2-1, the V gene TRBV7-2; 10 nucleotides agree with TRBD2. Looked up from germline, CDR1 is SGHTA and CDR2 is FQGNSA. This CDR3 contains 15 residues. V gave up 4 bases and J gave up 7 bases; unmatched junction bases: 7. The CDR3 region is CASSWTSGSGNEQFF. CDR3 bases: TGTGCCAGCAGCTGGACTAGCGGCAGTGGGAATGAGCAGTTCTTC.

CDR3 coding DNA: TGTGCCAGCAGTGAACTGGCAGGGGGGACCCAGTACTTC. Translation: CASSELAGGTQYF. The V call is TRBV25-1, the J call TRBJ2-5, with TRBD1 matching over 7 bases. CDR1 is MGHDK and CDR2 is SYGVNS in the germline V gene. The CDR3 totals 13 residues. V lost 2 bases, J lost 7 bases, and 4 bases stayed unmatched.

The chain combines TRBV5-1 with TRBJ1-2; 9 positions agree with TRBD1. V was clipped by 0 bases and J by 8 bases; unmatched bases: 5. The CDR3 totals 14 residues. The germline gives CDR1 SGHRS, CDR2 YFSETQ. Written as DNA, the CDR3 is TGCGCCAGCAGCTTGGACGACAGGGGGGGAGGCTACACCTTC. Its translation is CASSLDDRGGGYTF.

The chain combines TRBV30 with TRBJ2-7; TRBD1 is a possible D gene (6 bases). The V gene lost 6 bases and the J gene lost 1 base, with 13 bases spanning the gap. There are 13 residues in the CDR3. The germline V gene encodes CDR1 GTSNPN and CDR2 SVGIG (reference sequence). The CDR3 spells CACSTGSSYEQYF. Here the CDR3 DNA reads TGTGCCTGTTCAACAGGGAGTTCCTACGAGCAGTACTTC.

The V call is TRBV2, the J call TRBJ2-7, with unresolved D. CDR1 is SNHLY and CDR2 is FYNNEI in the germline V gene. V lost 3 bases and J lost 0, with 12 bases in between. The CDR3 has 15 residues. CDR3 in amino acids: CASSDYMVSSYEQYF. The CDR3 nucleotides are TGTGCCAGCAGTGATTATATGGTGAGCTCCTACGAGCAGTACTTC.

Only one count was recorded for this clone. The CDR3 DNA reads TGTGCCGTCCCTCGGGGTAGCAATCAGCCCCAGCATTTT. It is translated as CAVPRGSNQPQHF. This sequence joins TRBV7-9 and TRBJ1-5; D uncertain. The CDR3 is made up of 13 amino acids. Germline CDR1 SEHNR, CDR2 FQNEAQ (reference sequence). V lost 11 bases and J lost 0, with 11 bases in between.

In this sample, this clone turned up a few times. The chain employs TRBV4-3 and TRBJ1-2; a possible D gene is TRBD1 (6 bases). Germline CDR1 reads LGHNA; CDR2 reads YSLEER. The ends were cut back, 0 bases at V and 8 bases at J, with 16 bases in the middle. This CDR3 spans 15 amino acids. The CDR3 nucleotides read TGCGCCAGCAGCCAAGAAAGGGGGATAAGAGCCGGCTACACCTTC. Its translation is CASSQERGIRAGYTF.

The chain combines TRBV30 with TRBJ1-1, with D possibly matching TRBD1 (5 bases). CDR1 and CDR2 (germline): GTSNPN, SVGIG (reference sequence). The V end lost 2 bases, the J end lost 5 bases, and 12 bases lay between the germline ends. The CDR3 is 13 residues long. CDR3 nucleotide sequence: TGTGCCTGGAGTTGGCCGGGGGGTACTGAAGCTTTCTTT. This encodes CAWSWPGGTEAFF.

The rearrangement joins TRBV7-2 to TRBJ1-4; tentative D call: TRBD1 (6 bases). Trimming removed 2 bases at V and 4 bases at J, with 11 bases between. The length of the CDR3 is 15 residues. Germline CDR1 reads SGHTA; CDR2 reads FQGNSA. Here the CDR3 DNA reads TGTGCCAGCAGCTTAAGGGTAGGGGGTAATGAAAAACTGTTTTTT. Its translation is CASSLRVGGNEKLFF.

The gene calls are TRBV7-3 and TRBJ2-2; TRBD1 matches 7 bases. CDR1 is SGHTA, CDR2 FQGTGA, per germline. The ends lost 5 bases at V and 1 base at J; junction bases unmatched: 10. The CDR3 is made up of 17 amino acids. The CDR3 coding sequence is TGTGCCAGCAGCCCCCAGCCGGGACAGAAGAACACCGGGGAGCTGTTTTTT. Translation gives CASSPQPGQKNTGELFF.